Below, 22 T cell receptor beta chains from the same sample are listed, as sequenced in a study of prognosis after radiotherapy for stage I lung cancer. The authors amplified TCR beta CDR3 from genomic DNA using two-round multiplex PCR. First-round PCR used primers specific to each TRBV and TRBJ gene. TCRdb ran MiXCR on the multiplex PCR reads and lists one entry per CDR3 protein. The sample carries 27,000 or so distinct CDR3 sequences, about 41% recorded once. This material consisted of PBMCs, taken before or after stereotactic body radiation therapy (not recorded which). These receptors originate from a donor of 50 years or more with non-small cell lung cancer.

Many counts were recorded for this clonotype. The genes are TRBV4-1 and TRBJ2-5, with D hard to call. The CDR3 runs 17 residues. Germline CDR1 reads MGHRA; CDR2 reads YSYEKL. Trimming pared 0 bases from V and 5 bases from J, leaving 19 bases between. For the CDR3, the DNA is TGCGCCAGCAGCCAAGAATTTTCAGAAGGGCCACGGGAGACCCAGTACTTC. The encoded protein is CASSQEFSEGPRETQYF.

Here the CDR3 DNA reads TGTGCCAGCAGTCGCCCGTTTGGGTATCTGACCTGGGAGCTGTTTTTT. Translation: CASSRPFGYLTWELFF. The J gene is TRBJ2-2, the V gene TRBV12-3 or TRBV12-4; D is unresolved. V lost 5 bases and J lost 9, with 22 bases in between. The CDR3 extends over 16 amino acids.

This clonotype was detected ten times or more. The genes are TRBV11-1 and TRBJ2-1; 9 nucleotides match TRBD1. This CDR3 region has 16 residues. Germline values: CDR1 SGHAT, CDR2 FQDESV (reference sequence). V dropped 2 bases and J dropped 7; count of bases not matched to a gene: 9. For the CDR3, the DNA is TGTGCCAGCAGCTTATTCCGGGACAGGGATAAGAATGAGCAGTTCTTC. Translated: CASSLFRDRDKNEQFF.

V gene TRBV6-9 combines with J gene TRBJ2-7, with 7 bases aligning to TRBD2. The junction had 7 bases not matched to a gene; V was cut back by 3 bases and J by 2 bases. CDR1 and CDR2 (germline): MNHGY, SVAAGI. The CDR3 has 15 amino acids. This CDR3 is CASSYGTIWTYEQYF. The CDR3 DNA sequence: TGTGCCAGCAGTTACGGGACTATCTGGACCTACGAGCAGTACTTC.

The chain employs TRBV11-2 and TRBJ1-6; D not certain. V was shortened by 4 bases and J by 9 bases, with 19 bases between the two germline ends. Germline V gene data show CDR1 as SGHAT and CDR2 as FQNNGV. This CDR3 spans 16 amino acids. CDR3 sequence reads: CASSSRMGGSGSPLHF. CDR3 in DNA: TGTGCCAGCAGCTCCCGGATGGGAGGGAGCGGTTCACCCCTCCACTTT.

Note on this clonotype: A read error may produce the germline difference seen at one junction end. The rearrangement uses TRBV2 and TRBJ1-2; possibly TRBD1 for D (6 bases). The CDR3 totals 13 residues. Germline CDR1 reads SNHLY; CDR2 reads FYNNEI. Here the CDR3 DNA reads TGTGCCAGCAGGGTTGACAGGTACTATGGCTACGCCTTC. Translated: CASRVDRYYGYAF.

This clonotype has a count of ten or more. This chain joins TRBV2 and TRBJ2-3; 11 nucleotides agree with TRBD1. The V segment lost 7 bases and the J segment 3 bases; nucleotides outside the gene matches: 3. The CDR3 is made up of 14 amino acids. Germline assignment: CDR1 SNHLY and CDR2 FYNNEI. This CDR3 reads CASTRDRGTDTQYF. In nucleotides, the CDR3 is TGTGCCAGCACCCGGGACAGGGGGACAGATACGCAGTATTTT.

The table lists this clonotype with a few counts. One junction end does not reproduce the germline sequence, and a read error may be involved. CDR3 sequence reads: CASILVSGADVLTF. CDR3 in DNA: TGTGCCAGCATTTTAGTATCTGGGGCCGACGTCCTGACTTTC. The chain couples TRBV12-3 or TRBV12-4 to TRBJ2-6; the D gene is possibly TRBD1 (5 bases). The CDR3 loop spans 14 amino acids.

The V gene is TRBV20-1, the J gene TRBJ2-1, with 11 nucleotides matching TRBD2. The CDR3 length is 16 residues. The germline V gene encodes CDR1 DFQATT and CDR2 SNEGSKA (reference sequence). V was clipped by 2 bases and J by 0 bases; unmatched bases: 3. The CDR3 sequence: CSARSTSGSSYNEQFF. CDR3 DNA: TGCAGTGCTAGATCTACTAGCGGGAGCTCCTACAATGAGCAGTTCTTC.

This clonotype was seen repeatedly, ten times or more. The chain has TRBV6-4 and TRBJ1-5; no firm D call. In germline, CDR1 is MRHNA, CDR2 SNTAGT. The V end lost 6 bases, the J end lost 7 bases, and 13 bases lay between the germline ends. The CDR3 is 13 residues long. As DNA, the CDR3 is TGTGCCAGCAGGGTAACAGCGGGCCAGCCCCAGCATTTT. Amino acids: CASRVTAGQPQHF.

This clonotype was seen ten or more times. The chain combines TRBV6-1 with TRBJ1-1; D is unclear. This CDR3 has 13 residues. Germline V CDR1 and CDR2: MNHNS, SASEGT. V lost 8 bases to trimming and J lost 3 bases, with 13 bases between them. For the CDR3, the DNA is TGTGCCAGCTCCCGAGGGAAGTACACTGAAGCTTTCTTT. This gives the protein CASSRGKYTEAFF.

The rearrangement links TRBV6-1 to TRBJ2-2; 10 bases are a match to TRBD1. With V trimmed by 7 bases and J by 3 bases, 5 bases remained unmatched. The CDR3 runs to 15 residues. CDR1 is MNHNS, CDR2 SASEGT, per germline. In nucleotides, the CDR3 is TGTGCCAGCACAGGGGGGACAGGGGACACCGGGGAGCTGTTTTTT. Protein sequence: CASTGGTGDTGELFF.

Concerning this clonotype: The junction does not match germline at one end; this may be a read error. V is TRBV20-1 and J is TRBJ1-1; D gene uncertain. The CDR3 has 13 residues. Germline values: CDR1 DFQATT, CDR2 SNEGSKA (reference sequence). The CDR3 region has the DNA TGCAGCGCTACATACGGGAGGGTTACTGAAGCTTTCTTT. Encoded protein: CSATYGRVTEAFF.

The chain recombines TRBV10-3 with TRBJ1-6; D is ambiguous. This CDR3 is built from 13 residues. Germline V gives CDR1 ENHRY, CDR2 SYGVKD. V shed 0 bases and J shed 7 bases, with 4 bases lying between them. The CDR3 sequence: CAISESRNSPLHF. In DNA, the CDR3 is TGTGCCATCAGTGAGTCTCGGAATTCACCCCTCCACTTT.

By sample share, this clonotype is medium-sized. The V and J genes are TRBV11-2 and TRBJ2-7; D is perhaps TRBD1 (6 bases). Germline CDR1 and CDR2: SGHAT and FQNNGV. The CDR3 totals 15 residues. V was shortened by 3 bases and J by 4 bases, with 16 bases between the two germline ends. The CDR3 nucleotides are TGTGCCAGCAGCTTTGGCAGGGGACAACTATACGAGCAGTACTTC. As protein: CASSFGRGQLYEQYF.

This clonotype was seen at least ten times. This rearrangement joins TRBV20-1 to TRBJ1-2, with TRBD1 matching over 9 bases. This CDR3 contains 13 residues. V shed 5 bases, J shed 6 bases, and the junction held 7 bases outside the gene matches. Germline CDR1 reads DFQATT; CDR2 reads SNEGSKA (reference sequence). Written as DNA, the CDR3 is TGCAGTGCTGAGGACAGGGGAGATGATGGCTACACCTTC. Amino acid sequence: CSAEDRGDDGYTF.

This clonotype has a count of ten or more. This sequence joins TRBV6-1 and TRBJ2-7; TRBD2 agrees at 8 bases. The junction had 6 bases not matched to a gene; V was cut back by 6 bases and J by 2 bases. Germline assignment: CDR1 MNHNS and CDR2 SASEGT. The CDR3 has 14 residues. The CDR3 region has the DNA TGTGCCAGCAGCCCCCGGACTAGCACCTACGAGCAGTACTTC. Translated: CASSPRTSTYEQYF.

This clonotype showed up just once. The V call is TRBV6-2 or TRBV6-3, the J call TRBJ1-1; no clear D gene. Germline V gives CDR1 MNHEY, CDR2 SVGEGT. This CDR3 region has 12 residues. Trimming cost V 7 bases and J 5 bases, with 11 bases left between them. The CDR3 region is CASTSPGTEAFF. The CDR3 bases are TGTGCCAGCACCTCACCTGGGACTGAAGCTTTCTTT.

This clonotype was recorded at least ten times. The gene calls are TRBV6-1 and TRBJ2-3; D remains ambiguous. Germline CDR1 is MNHNS and CDR2 is SASEGT. V was trimmed by 6 bases and J by 2 bases, leaving 12 bases between them. This CDR3 contains 14 residues. CDR3 amino acids: CASRLQSFTDTQYF. Here the CDR3 DNA reads TGTGCCAGCAGATTGCAGAGTTTCACAGATACGCAGTATTTT.

This clonotype was recorded at least ten times. The chain couples TRBV6-1 to TRBJ1-1; 10 nucleotides agree with TRBD1. The CDR3 has 15 residues. V lost 6 bases and J lost 4; bases outside the gene matches: 8. Germline V gene sequence: CDR1 MNHNS, CDR2 SASEGT. In DNA, the CDR3 is TGTGCCAGCAGCCCGACAGGGGGCGGCCTCACTGAAGCTTTCTTT. It codes for CASSPTGGGLTEAFF.

This clonotype was seen repeatedly, ten times or more. The rearrangement joins TRBV24-1 to TRBJ1-1; D remains unclear. In germline, CDR1 is KGHDR, CDR2 SFDVKD. The CDR3 has 18 amino acids. Trimming pared 0 bases from V and 0 bases from J, leaving 16 bases between. CDR3 DNA: TGTGCCACCAGTGATTTGCTGGGAGGCGGCCTTATGAACACTGAAGCTTTCTTT. It is translated as CATSDLLGGGLMNTEAFF.

This clonotype was picked up many times. The gene calls are TRBV7-9 and TRBJ2-3; the match to TRBD2 covers 16 bases. The V segment lost 4 bases and the J segment 4 bases; nucleotides outside the gene matches: 11. This CDR3 has 19 amino acids. Looked up from germline, CDR1 is SEHNR and CDR2 is FQNEAQ (reference sequence). The CDR3 reads CASSSMSGLAGGAADTQYF. CDR3 nucleotide sequence: TGTGCCAGCAGCTCCATGTCGGGACTAGCGGGGGGGGCCGCAGATACGCAGTATTTT.